These 32 T cell receptor beta chains share one sample of origin, sequenced in a study of T cell responses to AZD1222 COVID-19 vaccine. Clones were sequenced by immunoSEQ multiplex PCR, and TCRdb holds only the in-frame ones, with some missing. The table has roughly 180,000 clones, almost 95% seen once; the top ten hold roughly 8.4%. The sequenced sample was peripheral blood, obtained on day 0 of AZD1222 vaccination. The receptors were sampled from an adult in good health.

The rearrangement uses TRBV19 and TRBJ2-2; TRBD1 agrees at 9 bases. Per the germline V gene, CDR1 is LNHDA and CDR2 is SQIVND (reference sequence). This CDR3 contains 15 residues. V lost 3 bases to trimming and J lost 5 bases; unmatched junction nucleotides: 4. The CDR3 loop reads CASSMGDRATGELFF. In nucleotides, the CDR3 is TGTGCCAGTAGTATGGGGGACAGGGCAACCGGGGAGCTGTTTTTT.

The CDR3 loop reads CASSLLDREGQVAGELFF. The CDR3 coding sequence is TGTGCCAGCAGCTTACTTGACCGGGAGGGCCAAGTGGCCGGGGAGCTGTTTTTT. The V call is TRBV7-9, the J call TRBJ2-2; 8 bases match TRBD2. The CDR3 runs 18 residues. The J segment lost 6 bases and the V segment lost 2 bases, leaving 14 bases of the junction unmatched. Looked up from germline, CDR1 is SEHNR and CDR2 is FQNEAQ (reference sequence). Supplemented by reference TRBV7-9 and TRBJ2-2, the full variable domain reads DTGVSQNPRHKITKRGQNVTFRCDPISEHNRLYWYRQTLGQGPEFLTYFQNEAQLEKSRLLSDRFSAERPKGSFSTLEIQRTEQGDSAMYLCASSLLDREGQVAGELFFGEGSRLTVL.

The chain combines TRBV12-3 or TRBV12-4 with TRBJ1-1, with no clear D. The CDR3 loop spans 13 amino acids. Trimming pared 2 bases from V and 6 bases from J, leaving 10 bases between. This CDR3 reads CASSLKGLAEAFF. Here the CDR3 DNA reads TGTGCCAGCAGTTTAAAAGGGTTGGCTGAAGCTTTCTTT.

The rearrangement links TRBV5-6 to TRBJ1-3; D remains unclear. The CDR3 has 14 amino acids. Germline-derived CDR1 and CDR2 are SGHDT and YYEEEE. Trimming shortened V by 1 base and J by 1 base, and 6 bases separated the two germline ends. The chain's CDR3 is CASSLLHSGNTIYF. CDR3 in DNA: TGTGCCAGCAGCTTGCTCCATTCTGGAAACACCATATATTTT.

The chain combines TRBV12-3 or TRBV12-4 with TRBJ2-7; D might be TRBD1 or TRBD2, each matching 5 bases. Deletions cut 7 bases from V and 5 bases from J, with 12 bases between. This CDR3 has 12 residues. The CDR3 protein is CASKDSGHEQYF. CDR3 nucleotides: TGTGCCAGCAAAGATTCGGGGCACGAGCAGTACTTC.

The rearrangement joins TRBV7-3 to TRBJ2-2; D is uncertain. This CDR3 contains 10 residues. Trimming took off 10 bases at V and 9 bases at J, with 9 bases between the two ends. CDR1 SGHTA and CDR2 FQGTGA come from the germline V gene. The DNA for the CDR3 is TGTGCCAAGCCAGTCAGGGAGCTGTTTTTT. Translated, it gives CAKPVRELFF.

This chain uses TRBV29-1 with TRBJ2-5, with 10 bases identical to TRBD1. This CDR3 is 13 amino acids long. From germline, CDR1 is SQVTM and CDR2 ANQGSEA. The V segment lost 4 bases and the J segment 4 bases; nucleotides outside the gene matches: 3. This CDR3 is CSVGDRGSETQYF. The CDR3 bases are TGCAGCGTTGGGGACAGGGGATCAGAGACCCAGTACTTC.

V gene TRBV18 combines with J gene TRBJ2-7, with 7 positions matching TRBD1. Germline CDR1 and CDR2: KGHSH and LQKENI. Germline trimming cut 5 bases from V and 2 bases from J; bases unmatched to any gene: 12. CDR3 length: 16 amino acids. CDR3: CASSIRSGTEAYEQYF. For the CDR3, the DNA is TGTGCCAGCTCAATCCGATCGGGGACAGAAGCCTACGAGCAGTACTTC.

The chain combines TRBV2 with TRBJ2-7, with TRBD2 matching over 8 bases. Trimming took 2 bases from V and 4 from J; bases not matched to a gene: 13. The CDR3 loop spans 17 amino acids. CDR1 and CDR2 (germline): SNHLY, FYNNEI. The CDR3 spells CASSERTPFGRDYEQYF. The CDR3 nucleotides are TGTGCCAGCAGTGAACGCACCCCTTTCGGGAGGGATTACGAGCAGTACTTC. The full variable domain, its missing parts supplied by reference TRBV2 and TRBJ2-7, is EPEVTQTPSHQVTQMGQEVILRCVPISNHLYFYWYRQILGQKVEFLVSFYNNEISEKSEIFDDQFSVERPDGSNFTLKIRSTKLEDSAMYFCASSERTPFGRDYEQYFGPGTRLTVT.

J is TRBJ2-2 and V is TRBV24-1; 9 bases are shared with TRBD1. The CDR3 spans 16 residues. CDR1 and CDR2 from the germline V gene are KGHDR and SFDVKD. V was clipped by 2 bases and J by 4 bases; unmatched bases: 4. CDR3 in amino acids: CATSDWTGASTGELFF. The CDR3 bases are TGTGCCACCAGTGATTGGACAGGGGCTAGCACCGGGGAGCTGTTTTTT.

This rearrangement joins TRBV28 to TRBJ1-3, with 8 bases aligning to TRBD1. In germline, CDR1 is MDHEN, CDR2 SYDVKM. The V and J ends lost 1 base and 3 bases, in that order; junction bases with no gene match: 8. The CDR3 consists of 17 residues. The CDR3 here is CASSLFRAGGGGNTIYF. The DNA of the CDR3 is TGTGCCAGCAGTTTATTTAGGGCAGGGGGCGGTGGAAACACCATATATTTT. Filled out from reference TRBV28 and TRBJ1-3, the complete variable domain reads DVKVTQSSRYLVKRTGEKVFLECVQDMDHENMFWYRQDPGLGLRLIYFSYDVKMKEKGDIPEGYSVSREKKERFSLILESASTNQTSMYLCASSLFRAGGGGNTIYFGEGSWLTVV.

The chain employs TRBV7-2 and TRBJ1-4; TRBD1 might be the D (5 bases). Germline CDR1 and CDR2: SGHTA and FQGNSA. The CDR3 length is 14 residues. The V end was cut by 5 bases, the J end by 8 bases, with 15 bases between. This CDR3 reads CASSPSGYTEKLFF. CDR3 DNA sequence: TGTGCCAGCAGCCCATCAGGGTATACGGAAAAACTGTTTTTT.

The chain has TRBV6-5 and TRBJ1-2, with 7 bases that match TRBD1. The CDR3 has 15 amino acids. CDR1 and CDR2 (germline): MNHEY, SVGAGI. With 6 bases clipped from V and 12 bases from J, the junction kept 19 bases outside the gene matches. CDR3 in DNA: TGTGCCAGCAGGACCGGACCTTACAGGGGAGGTCAAGACACCTTC. Protein product: CASRTGPYRGGQDTF.

CDR3 in amino acids: CATSRDFGGTEAFF. CDR3 nucleotides: TGTGCCACCAGCAGAGATTTCGGCGGCACTGAAGCTTTCTTT. The genes are TRBV15 and TRBJ1-1; D gene ambiguous. The V end lost 0 bases, the J end lost 4 bases, and 9 bases lay between the germline ends. The germline gives CDR1 LNHNV, CDR2 YYDKDF (reference sequence). This CDR3 has 14 residues.

The chain links TRBV5-4 to TRBJ1-4; D not resolved. Between the trimmed V and J ends, which lost 4 bases and 8 bases, there was a span of 15 bases. Germline V gene sequence: CDR1 SGHNT, CDR2 YYREEE (reference sequence). The CDR3 consists of 14 residues. The CDR3 region is CASSRRESAEKLFF. The CDR3 nucleotides are TGTGCCAGCAGCAGGAGGGAAAGTGCGGAAAAACTGTTTTTT.

The rearrangement uses TRBV25-1 and TRBJ2-7; D gene unclear. V was trimmed by 7 bases and J by 4 bases, leaving 8 bases between them. CDR3 length: 11 residues. CDR1 MGHDK and CDR2 SYGVNS come from the germline V gene. The CDR3 DNA follows: TGTGCCAGCACCACGGGTTACGAGCAGTACTTC. Amino acid sequence: CASTTGYEQYF.

The chain combines TRBV7-9 with TRBJ2-5; weak D call: TRBD1 (6 bases). Germline values: CDR1 SEHNR, CDR2 FQNEAQ (reference sequence). CDR3 length: 14 residues. Trimming took 4 bases from V and 4 from J, leaving 13 bases between them. The CDR3 loop reads CASSYTGPVETQYF. Here the CDR3 DNA reads TGTGCCAGCAGCTACACAGGGCCGGTAGAGACCCAGTACTTC.

This chain joins TRBV7-2 and TRBJ2-1, with 8 bases matching TRBD1. The J segment lost 7 bases and the V segment lost 5 bases, leaving 10 bases of the junction unmatched. Germline V gene sequence: CDR1 SGHTA, CDR2 FQGNSA. This CDR3 spans 15 amino acids. The CDR3 nucleotides read TGTGCCAGCAGCACAGGGGGGACCCGGGGGAATGAGCAGTTCTTC. Translated, it gives CASSTGGTRGNEQFF.

This clone has more than one count but fewer than ten. DNA of the CDR3: TGTGCCAGCAGCTCTCAGGCCTACGAGCAGTACTTC. Protein product: CASSSQAYEQYF. The chain carries TRBV11-2 and TRBJ2-7; D not certain. The CDR3 has 12 residues. V lost 4 bases and J lost 2, with 6 bases in between. The germline gives CDR1 SGHAT, CDR2 FQNNGV.

This chain uses TRBV5-1 with TRBJ1-1, with D unresolved. Germline CDR1 and CDR2: SGHRS and YFSETQ. The V and J ends lost 0 bases and 8 bases respectively, with 5 bases between them. The CDR3 runs to 11 residues. The CDR3 region has the DNA TGCGCCAGCAGCTTGGGAGGGGAAGCTTTCTTT. This encodes CASSLGGEAFF.

The chain combines TRBV14 with TRBJ1-1, with unresolved D. This CDR3 has 15 amino acids. Germline CDR1 SGHDN, CDR2 FVKESK. V was pared by 0 bases and J by 0 bases, with 8 bases between. The CDR3, as DNA: TGTGCCAGCAGCCAAGACATAGGCATGAACACTGAAGCTTTCTTT. The encoded protein is CASSQDIGMNTEAFF.

The chain carries TRBV2 and TRBJ2-5, with 8 nucleotides matching TRBD1. The V and J ends lost 7 bases and 4 bases, in that order; junction bases with no gene match: 11. In germline, CDR1 is SNHLY, CDR2 FYNNEI. The CDR3 contains 15 residues. Here the CDR3 reads CASTTDRGPRETQYF. DNA of the CDR3: TGTGCCAGCACAACCGACAGGGGACCTCGAGAGACCCAGTACTTC.

V and J are TRBV11-2 and TRBJ2-1; 10 positions agree with TRBD2. The germline gives CDR1 SGHAT, CDR2 FQNNGV. After removal of 2 bases from V and 4 bases from J, the junction contained 2 bases not matched to a gene. CDR3 size: 15 residues. The CDR3 reads CASSLLAGAYNEQFF. Here the CDR3 DNA reads TGTGCCAGCAGCTTACTAGCGGGAGCTTACAATGAGCAGTTCTTC.

V gene TRBV4-1 combines with J gene TRBJ1-3, with 7 bases matching TRBD1. Trimming at V came to 2 bases and at J to 4 bases, leaving 5 bases not matched to a gene. This CDR3 is 15 amino acids long. Per germline, CDR1 MGHRA and CDR2 YSYEKL. CDR3 sequence: CASSQYRDRGNTIYF. The CDR3 DNA reads TGCGCCAGCAGCCAATACCGGGACAGAGGAAACACCATATATTTT.

This chain joins TRBV19 and TRBJ1-1; unclear D gene. The CDR3 length is 14 residues. Germline CDR1 LNHDA, CDR2 SQIVND (reference sequence). Deletions cut 7 bases from V and 0 bases from J, with 12 bases between. The CDR3: CASIGRTLNTEAFF. CDR3 nucleotides: TGTGCCAGTATTGGGAGGACCTTGAACACTGAAGCTTTCTTT.

The V call is TRBV5-6, the J call TRBJ2-7, with D possibly matching TRBD1 (6 bases). Trimming pared 0 bases from V and 3 bases from J, leaving 10 bases between. CDR1 SGHDT and CDR2 YYEEEE come from the germline V gene. CDR3 length: 14 residues. The CDR3 reads CASSLEGGVYEQYF. The CDR3 DNA follows: TGTGCCAGCAGCTTGGAAGGGGGAGTCTACGAGCAGTACTTC.

This chain connects TRBV25-1 to TRBJ1-6, with 10 bases identical to TRBD1. V was clipped by 4 bases and J by 5 bases; unmatched bases: 8. Germline CDR1 is MGHDK and CDR2 is SYGVNS. The CDR3 is 17 amino acids. CDR3: CASSGWAGTGDNSPLHF. CDR3 DNA: TGTGCCAGCAGTGGGTGGGCCGGGACAGGGGATAATTCACCCCTCCACTTT. Using reference TRBV25-1 and TRBJ1-6 for the parts outside the CDR3, the full variable domain is EADIYQTPRYLVIGTGKKITLECSQTMGHDKMYWYQQDPGMELHLIHYSYGVNSTEKGDLSSESTVSRIRTEHFPLTLESARPSHTSQYLCASSGWAGTGDNSPLHFGNGTRLTVT.

Only one count was recorded for this clone. CDR3 residues: CASSHEPGVPGFGELFF. Here the CDR3 DNA reads TGCGCCAGCAGCCACGAACCGGGAGTCCCGGGATTCGGGGAGCTGTTTTTT. The gene calls are TRBV4-3 and TRBJ2-2, with TRBD2 as a possible D gene (6 bases). Germline V lookup: CDR1 LGHNA, CDR2 YSLEER. V was trimmed by 3 bases and J by 7 bases, leaving 21 bases between them. This CDR3 comprises 17 residues.

This clone has more than one count but fewer than ten. The CDR3 here is CASKSSGVKNNEQFF. Here the CDR3 DNA reads TGTGCCAGCAAAAGTAGCGGGGTGAAGAACAATGAGCAGTTCTTC. The chain has TRBV7-8 and TRBJ2-1, with 8 bases fitting TRBD2. CDR3 length equals 15 residues. Germline CDR1 is SGHVS and CDR2 is FQNEAQ. With V trimmed by 7 bases and J by 5 bases, 10 bases remained unmatched.

The CDR3 DNA sequence: TGTGCCAGTAGTACCGGATCCTGGCGGGACACTGAAGCTTTCTTT. It yields the protein CASSTGSWRDTEAFF. This chain links TRBV19 with TRBJ1-1; D gene ambiguous. Germline-derived CDR1 and CDR2 are LNHDA and SQIVND (reference sequence). This CDR3 comprises 15 residues. V was trimmed by 4 bases and J by 3 bases, leaving 15 bases between them.

A note on this clone: Other nucleotide sequences from this sample produce the same CDR3. This chain connects TRBV27 to TRBJ2-7; TRBD1 matches at 8 bases. V trimming: 6 bases; J trimming: 2 bases; junction bases outside the gene matches: 6. Germline V gene data show CDR1 as MNHEY and CDR2 as SMNVEV (reference sequence). This CDR3 region has 14 residues. CDR3: CASRPGTGAYEQYF. The CDR3 region has the DNA TGTGCCAGCAGACCTGGGACAGGAGCCTACGAGCAGTACTTC.

V is TRBV9 and J is TRBJ2-3; 8 bases align to TRBD1. The CDR3 covers 16 residues. Trimming took 2 bases from V and 2 from J; bases not matched to a gene: 7. The germline V gene encodes CDR1 SGDLS and CDR2 YYNGEE. CDR3 DNA sequence: TGTGCCAGCAGCGTCCCCGACAGGGGTAACACAGATACGCAGTATTTT. This gives the protein CASSVPDRGNTDTQYF. The whole variable domain, remainder taken from reference TRBV9 and TRBJ2-3, is DSGVTQTPKHLITATGQRVTLRCSPRSGDLSVYWYQQSLDQGLQFLIQYYNGEERAKGNILERFSAQQFPDLHSELNLSSLELGDSALYFCASSVPDRGNTDTQYFGPGTRLTVL.